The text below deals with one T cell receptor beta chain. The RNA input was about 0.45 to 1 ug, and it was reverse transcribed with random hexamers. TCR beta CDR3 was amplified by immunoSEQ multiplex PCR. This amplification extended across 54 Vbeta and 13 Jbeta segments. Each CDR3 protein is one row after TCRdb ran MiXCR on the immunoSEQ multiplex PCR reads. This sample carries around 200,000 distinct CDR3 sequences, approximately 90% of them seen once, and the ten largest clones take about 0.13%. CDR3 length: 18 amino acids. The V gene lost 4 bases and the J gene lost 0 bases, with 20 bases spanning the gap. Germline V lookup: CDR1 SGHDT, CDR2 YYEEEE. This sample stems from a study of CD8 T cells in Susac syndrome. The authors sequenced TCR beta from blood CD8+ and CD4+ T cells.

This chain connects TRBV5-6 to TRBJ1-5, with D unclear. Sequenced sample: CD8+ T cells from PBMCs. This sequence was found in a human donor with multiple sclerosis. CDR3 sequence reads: CASSILSGDGYSNQPQHF. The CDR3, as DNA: TGTGCCAGCAGCATTCTTTCCGGCGACGGCTATAGCAATCAGCCCCAGCATTTT.